The subject of this entry is one T cell receptor (beta chain). The antigen remains undetermined. Germline V gives CDR1 LNHNV, CDR2 YYDKDF (reference sequence). V was clipped by 5 bases and J by 0 bases; unmatched bases: 1. The CDR3 length is 14 residues. The sample originates from a study of cytomegalovirus exposure and HLA in healthy donors. The assay was immunoSEQ multiplex PCR, and TCRdb's table has in-frame clones only and misses some. The sample shows about 120,000 clones, about nine tenths of them seen only once. Whole-study results and caveats: The study designated about 180 TCR beta chains cytomegalovirus-associated.

Sequencing was performed on PBMCs. The origin of this receptor is a woman under 30 in good health and CMV-seronegative. The rearrangement uses TRBV15 and TRBJ2-1; 7 nucleotides match TRBD2. Here the CDR3 DNA reads TGTGCCACCAGCGGGAGGGGCTCCTACAATGAGCAGTTCTTC. Protein: CATSGRGSYNEQFF. Full variable domain (missing parts from reference TRBV15 and TRBJ2-1): DAMVIQNPRYQVTQFGKPVTLSCSQTLNHNVMYWYQQKSSQAPKLLFHYYDKDFNNEADTPDNFQSRRPNTSFCFLDIRSPGLGDTAMYLCATSGRGSYNEQFFGPGTRLTVL.